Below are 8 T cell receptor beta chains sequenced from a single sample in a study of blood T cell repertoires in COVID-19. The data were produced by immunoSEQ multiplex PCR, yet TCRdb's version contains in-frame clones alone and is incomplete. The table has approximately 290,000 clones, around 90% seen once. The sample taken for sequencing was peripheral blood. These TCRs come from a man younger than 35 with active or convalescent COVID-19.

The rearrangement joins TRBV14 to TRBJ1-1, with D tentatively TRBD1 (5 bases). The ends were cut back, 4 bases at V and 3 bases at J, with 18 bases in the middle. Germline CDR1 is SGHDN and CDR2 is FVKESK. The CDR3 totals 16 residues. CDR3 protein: CASSRQRLRSHTEAFF. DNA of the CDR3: TGTGCCAGCAGCCGACAGAGGCTAAGGTCACACACTGAAGCTTTCTTT.

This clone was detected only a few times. CDR3 region: CATSPRGGELFF. In DNA, the CDR3 is TGCGCCACAAGCCCCCGGGGCGGGGAACTGTTTTTT. The J gene is TRBJ1-4, the V gene TRBV10-1, with a possible D match to TRBD1 (5 bases). This CDR3 has 12 residues. With 10 bases removed from V and 12 bases from J, the gap between germline ends came to 18 bases. Germline CDR1 reads WNHNN; CDR2 reads SYGVQD (reference sequence).

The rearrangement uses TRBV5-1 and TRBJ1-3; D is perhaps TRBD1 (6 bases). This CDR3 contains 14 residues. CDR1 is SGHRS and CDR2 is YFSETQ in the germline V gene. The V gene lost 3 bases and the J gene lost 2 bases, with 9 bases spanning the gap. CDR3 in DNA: TGCGCCAGCAGCTCCTCAGGGGCTGGAAACACCATATATTTT. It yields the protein CASSSSGAGNTIYF.

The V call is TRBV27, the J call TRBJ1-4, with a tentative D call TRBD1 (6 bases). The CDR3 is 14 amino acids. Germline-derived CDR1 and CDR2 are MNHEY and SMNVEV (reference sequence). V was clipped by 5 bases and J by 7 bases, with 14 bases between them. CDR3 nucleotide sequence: TGTGCCAGCAGTCTGACAGGCTTAGGTGAAAAACTGTTTTTT. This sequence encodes CASSLTGLGEKLFF.

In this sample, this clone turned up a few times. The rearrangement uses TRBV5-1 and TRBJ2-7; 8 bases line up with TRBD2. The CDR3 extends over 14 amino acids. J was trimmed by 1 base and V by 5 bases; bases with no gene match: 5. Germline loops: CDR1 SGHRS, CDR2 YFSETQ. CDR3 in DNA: TGCGCCAGCAGTCCGGGACTAGTGTCCTACGAGCAGTACTTC. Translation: CASSPGLVSYEQYF. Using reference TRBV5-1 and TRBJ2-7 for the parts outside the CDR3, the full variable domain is KAGVTQTPRYLIKTRGQQVTLSCSPISGHRSVSWYQQTPGQGLQFLFEYFSETQRNKGNFPGRFSGRQFSNSRSEMNVSTLELGDSALYLCASSPGLVSYEQYFGPGTRLTVT.

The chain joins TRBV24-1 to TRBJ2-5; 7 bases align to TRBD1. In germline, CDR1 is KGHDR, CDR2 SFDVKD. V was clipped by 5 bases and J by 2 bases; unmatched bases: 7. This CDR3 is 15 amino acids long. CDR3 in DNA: TGTGCCACCAGTGGCCCACGACAGGGTCAAGAGACCCAGTACTTC. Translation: CATSGPRQGQETQYF.

For the CDR3, the DNA is TGTGCCAGCAGCTTCGGGTTTACCACTGAAGCTTTCTTT. Translating it yields CASSFGFTTEAFF. This sequence joins TRBV7-2 and TRBJ1-1; D is undetermined. CDR1 and CDR2 from the germline V gene are SGHTA and FQGNSA. V was cut by 3 bases and J by 4 bases, with 9 bases left in between. The CDR3 length is 13 residues.

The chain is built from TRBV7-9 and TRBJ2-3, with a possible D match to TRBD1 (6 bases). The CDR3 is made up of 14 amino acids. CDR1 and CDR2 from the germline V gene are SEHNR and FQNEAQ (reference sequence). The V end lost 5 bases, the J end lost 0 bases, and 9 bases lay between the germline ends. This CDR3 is CASSADRSTDTQYF. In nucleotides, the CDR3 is TGTGCCAGCAGCGCCGACAGGAGCACAGATACGCAGTATTTT.